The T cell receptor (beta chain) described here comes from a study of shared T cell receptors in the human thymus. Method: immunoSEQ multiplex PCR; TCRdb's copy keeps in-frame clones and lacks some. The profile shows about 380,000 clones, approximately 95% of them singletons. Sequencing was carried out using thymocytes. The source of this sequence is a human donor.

The chain's CDR3 is CASSRGMDEQFF. CDR3 sequence (DNA): TGTGCCAGCTCACGAGGAATGGATGAGCAGTTCTTC. The chain couples TRBV18 to TRBJ2-1; no reliable D call. The CDR3 consists of 12 residues. The V end lost 4 bases, the J end lost 8 bases, and 9 bases lay between the germline ends. Germline V gene sequence: CDR1 KGHSH, CDR2 LQKENI. The variable domain in full, completed from reference TRBV18 and TRBJ2-1, reads NAGVMQNPRHLVRRRGQEARLRCSPMKGHSHVYWYRQLPEEGLKFMVYLQKENIIDESGMPKERFSAEFPKEGPSILRIQQVVRGDSAAYFCASSRGMDEQFFGPGTRLTVL.